These 30 T cell receptor beta chains were sequenced from one sample in a study of T cells in Graves' hyperthyroidism and ophthalmopathy. TCR beta CDR3 regions were amplified from RNA. Carried out on the TCR CDR3, a first-round RT-PCR used the HTBI primer set. MiXCR, applied by TCRdb to the multiplex PCR reads, yields one record per CDR3 protein. Here the sample spans roughly 570,000 distinct CDR3 sequences, about 15% being singletons. The material sequenced was blood. The receptors stem from a woman in her twenties or thirties with Graves' hyperthyroidism.

This clonotype came up a few times. One end of the junction does not line up with germline, which may come from a read error. The chain employs TRBV7-7 and TRBJ2-5, with 10 nucleotides matching TRBD1. The germline V gene encodes CDR1 SSHAT and CDR2 FNYEAQ (reference sequence). This CDR3 comprises 14 residues. The CDR3 is CASSLGDRGETQYF. CDR3 coding DNA: TGTGCTAGCAGCTTAGGGGACAGGGGAGAGACCCAGTACTTC.

This clonotype was counted only a few times. The V call is TRBV20-1, the J call TRBJ2-4; 12 bases are a match to TRBD2. The V gene's germline CDR1 is DFQATT and CDR2 SNEGSKA (reference sequence). CDR3 length: 19 amino acids. Trimming cost V 5 bases and J 1 base; bases outside gene matches: 15. CDR3: CSAAGLAGGPMVAKNIQYF. The CDR3 nucleotides read TGCAGTGCTGCTGGGCTAGCGGGAGGGCCTATGGTGGCCAAAAACATTCAGTACTTC.

There are many counts of this clonotype. The chain is built from TRBV28 and TRBJ1-2; D remains ambiguous. CDR1 is MDHEN and CDR2 is SYDVKM in the germline V gene. CDR3 length: 14 amino acids. Trimming stripped 2 bases from V and 5 bases from J, with 12 bases between. The CDR3 sequence is CASSLKPLVYGYTF. The DNA for the CDR3 is TGTGCCAGCAGTTTAAAACCGCTCGTGTATGGCTACACCTTC.

This clonotype was observed a handful of times. The genes are TRBV7-6 and TRBJ2-7; D might be TRBD2 (5 bases). Germline loops: CDR1 SGHVS, CDR2 FNYEAQ. The CDR3 has 17 residues. V was pared by 5 bases and J by 3 bases, with 23 bases between. The CDR3 loop reads CASSPEAQYRGYYEQYF. DNA of the CDR3: TGTGCCAGCAGCCCGGAGGCCCAATATCGAGGTTACTACGAGCAGTACTTC.

This clonotype was counted only a few times. The chain carries TRBV4-2 and TRBJ1-6; tentatively, D is TRBD1 (6 bases). CDR1 is LGHNA, CDR2 YNFKEQ, per germline. V was clipped by 1 base and J by 10 bases, with 20 bases between them. CDR3 length equals 17 residues. CDR3 sequence reads: CASSQGIGGGEGSPLHF. DNA for the CDR3: TGTGCCAGCAGCCAAGGAATTGGGGGGGGCGAAGGATCACCCCTCCACTTT.

This chain links TRBV30 with TRBJ2-1; D uncertain. The V gene lost 1 base and the J gene lost 7 bases, with 11 bases spanning the gap. This CDR3 is built from 13 residues. Per germline, CDR1 GTSNPN and CDR2 SVGIG (reference sequence). Here the CDR3 reads CAWSELYSNEQFF. CDR3 nucleotides: TGTGCCTGGAGTGAGTTGTATTCGAATGAGCAGTTCTTC.

The chain combines TRBV6-1 with TRBJ2-3, with a possible D match to TRBD1 (5 bases). The ends were cut back, 10 bases at V and 4 bases at J, with 12 bases in the middle. CDR3 length equals 12 residues. Germline assignment: CDR1 MNHNS and CDR2 SASEGT. CDR3: CAIRIRADTQYF. CDR3 DNA sequence: TGTGCCATCCGAATCAGGGCAGATACGCAGTATTTT.

The chain couples TRBV20-1 to TRBJ1-2; tentative D call: TRBD1 (5 bases). Germline CDR1 reads DFQATT; CDR2 reads SNEGSKA (reference sequence). The germline V and J ends were trimmed by 3 bases and 5 bases, with 13 bases remaining between them. The CDR3 is 13 amino acids. The CDR3: CSASPDRRYGYTF. The CDR3 region has the DNA TGCAGTGCTAGCCCCGACAGACGGTATGGCTACACCTTC.

The chain carries TRBV10-3 and TRBJ2-7; D unclear. Germline V gene data show CDR1 as ENHRY and CDR2 as SYGVKD. The CDR3 covers 12 residues. The V end was cut by 4 bases, the J end by 3 bases, with 7 bases between. The DNA of the CDR3 is TGTGCCATCAGTGGGTTGGGCTACGAGCAGTACTTC. Protein sequence: CAISGLGYEQYF.

This clonotype has at least ten counts. The chain couples TRBV7-2 to TRBJ2-3; a weak D match, TRBD2 (6 bases). V was pared by 4 bases and J by 2 bases, with 13 bases between. CDR1 and CDR2 from the germline V gene are SGHTA and FQGNSA. The CDR3 sequence is 15 residues long. Here the CDR3 reads CASSSGASVTDTQYF. DNA of the CDR3: TGTGCCAGCAGCTCCGGGGCTAGCGTCACAGATACGCAGTATTTT.

CDR3 residues: CASSKNRAHEQFF. The DNA of the CDR3 is TGTGCCAGTAGTAAGAACAGGGCCCATGAGCAGTTCTTC. This sequence joins TRBV19 and TRBJ2-1; possible D gene TRBD1, 6 bases. Germline CDR1 is LNHDA and CDR2 is SQIVND (reference sequence). This CDR3 comprises 13 residues. V lost 4 bases and J 8 bases, leaving 12 bases between the germline ends.

This clonotype was counted ten times or more. This chain uses TRBV11-2 with TRBJ2-3; D is possibly TRBD1 (5 bases). The V and J ends lost 5 bases and 3 bases respectively, with 9 bases between them. Germline loops: CDR1 SGHAT, CDR2 FQNNGV. This CDR3 spans 13 amino acids. Here the CDR3 reads CASSPRQTDTQYF. CDR3 in DNA: TGTGCCAGCAGCCCGAGACAGACAGATACGCAGTATTTT.

As for this clonotype: This clone may be a read error of a much larger clone one base away. The chain has TRBV6-2 or TRBV6-3 and TRBJ1-1; weak D call: TRBD1 (6 bases). This CDR3 region has 15 residues. The V gene lost 6 bases and the J gene lost 7 bases, with 21 bases spanning the gap. In germline, CDR1 is MNHEY, CDR2 SVGEGT. CDR3 protein: CASRRYRVEGIEAFF. CDR3 in DNA: TGTGCCAGCAGGAGGTACAGGGTCGAGGGGATTGAAGCTTTCTTT.

This clonotype was seen a few times. This chain uses TRBV30 with TRBJ1-6, with D uncertain. Germline V gene data show CDR1 as GTSNPN and CDR2 as SVGIG (reference sequence). The CDR3 sequence is 15 residues long. Trimming took off 4 bases at V and 10 bases at J, with 20 bases between the two ends. The CDR3 bases are TGTGCCTGGACGTCCGGCCCTGGATCGAACTCACCCCTCCACTTT. This encodes CAWTSGPGSNSPLHF.

The rearrangement uses TRBV19 and TRBJ2-7; 14 bases match TRBD2. CDR3 length: 17 amino acids. Germline V gene lookup returns CDR1 LNHDA and CDR2 SQIVND (reference sequence). Trimming took 3 bases from V and 0 from J; bases not matched to a gene: 4. CDR3 residues: CASSMTSGRGISYEQYF. CDR3 coding DNA: TGTGCCAGTAGTATGACTAGCGGGAGGGGTATCTCCTACGAGCAGTACTTC.

Notes on this clonotype: Sequence at one end of the junction differs from germline and may be a read error. This chain links TRBV7-9 with TRBJ2-1; D is perhaps TRBD1 (6 bases). The V gene's germline CDR1 is SEHNR and CDR2 FQNEAQ (reference sequence). The CDR3 is made up of 16 amino acids. DNA of the CDR3: TGTGCCAGCAGCTTGGGAACAGGGCCCTCCTACAATGAGCAGTGCTTC. Translated: CASSLGTGPSYNEQCF.

The V call is TRBV28, the J call TRBJ2-5; no clear D. V was shortened by 6 bases and J by 1 base, with 12 bases between the two germline ends. The CDR3 is made up of 14 amino acids. Germline-derived CDR1 and CDR2 are MDHEN and SYDVKM. Here the CDR3 reads CASRTTEVQETQYF. CDR3 DNA sequence: TGTGCCAGCAGAACGACCGAGGTCCAAGAGACCCAGTACTTC.

This clonotype was seen ten or more times. The chain recombines TRBV12-3 or TRBV12-4 with TRBJ2-7; possibly TRBD1 for D (7 bases). The CDR3 runs to 14 residues. The V end was cut by 4 bases, the J end by 4 bases, with 14 bases between. CDR3 DNA: TGTGCCAGCAGTTGGGACAGCGGAGGGTACGAGCAGTACTTC. Protein: CASSWDSGGYEQYF.

A note on this clonotype: Given a much more abundant clone one base away, this may be a read error. The rearrangement links TRBV24-1 to TRBJ2-1; D not resolved. The CDR3 is 16 amino acids. Germline CDR1 reads KGHDR; CDR2 reads SFDVKD. The CDR3 reads CTTSGPGASSYNEQFF. The CDR3 coding sequence is TGTACCACCAGTGGCCCGGGCGCGAGCTCCTACAATGAGCAGTTCTTC.

This clonotype has ten or more counts. This chain connects TRBV7-2 to TRBJ1-6; a weak D match, TRBD1 (6 bases). The germline gives CDR1 SGHTA, CDR2 FQGNSA. The V end lost 4 bases, the J end lost 5 bases, and 12 bases lay between the germline ends. The CDR3 extends over 15 amino acids. The CDR3 is CASSWRGIDNSPLHF. In DNA form, the CDR3 reads TGTGCCAGCAGCTGGAGGGGGATTGATAATTCACCCCTCCACTTT.

This clonotype was recorded at least ten times. The chain uses TRBV5-1 and TRBJ2-2; tentatively, D is TRBD2 (7 bases). Between the trimmed V and J ends, which lost 7 bases and 5 bases, there was a span of 18 bases. Germline V CDR1 and CDR2: SGHRS, YFSETQ. This CDR3 contains 15 residues. CDR3 sequence reads: CASGNHREGTGELFF. CDR3 nucleotide sequence: TGCGCCAGCGGAAACCACAGGGAGGGAACCGGGGAGCTGTTTTTT.

There are many counts of this clonotype. This chain connects TRBV7-6 to TRBJ1-1; no definite D call. This CDR3 is built from 13 residues. Germline-derived CDR1 and CDR2 are SGHVS and FNYEAQ. Trimming removed 3 bases at V and 3 bases at J, with 8 bases between. In nucleotides, the CDR3 is TGTGCCAGCAGCTTTACTACGGACACTGAAGCTTTCTTT. This gives the protein CASSFTTDTEAFF.

The J gene is TRBJ2-2, the V gene TRBV6-1, with D perhaps matching TRBD1 (5 bases). Trimming left V 5 bases short and J 12 bases short, with 13 bases between. The V gene's germline CDR1 is MNHNS and CDR2 SASEGT. The CDR3 is 12 residues long. The CDR3 loop reads CASSTTGSKLFF. CDR3 DNA: TGTGCCAGCAGTACAACAGGTTCCAAGCTGTTTTTT.

This clonotype was observed at least ten times. DNA of the CDR3: TGTGCCATCAGTGGGACAGACAACACTGAAGCTTTCTTT. Translation gives CAISGTDNTEAFF. The gene calls are TRBV10-3 and TRBJ1-1; tentatively, D is TRBD1 (6 bases). V shed 4 bases and J shed 2 bases, with 8 bases lying between them. This CDR3 has 13 amino acids. The germline gives CDR1 ENHRY, CDR2 SYGVKD.

The V and J genes are TRBV6-1 and TRBJ2-7; no reliable D call. The CDR3 contains 13 residues. The germline V gene encodes CDR1 MNHNS and CDR2 SASEGT. Between the trimmed V and J ends, which lost 1 base and 3 bases, there was a span of 7 bases. CDR3 sequence (DNA): TGTGCCAGCAGTGAAGACAGTAACTACGAGCAGTACTTC. It encodes CASSEDSNYEQYF.

This chain joins TRBV27 and TRBJ1-5; D unresolved. The V end lost 3 bases, the J end lost 5 bases, and 14 bases lay between the germline ends. Germline values: CDR1 MNHEY, CDR2 SMNVEV (reference sequence). The CDR3 loop spans 15 amino acids. The CDR3 DNA reads as TGTGCCAGCAGTTTCTATGGCCGTAGGGATCAGCCCCAGCATTTT. This sequence encodes CASSFYGRRDQPQHF.

In this sample, this clonotype turned up a few times. The J gene is TRBJ2-5, the V gene TRBV20-1; TRBD2 might be the D (6 bases). CDR3 length: 14 amino acids. Trimming removed 0 bases at V and 4 bases at J, with 12 bases between. Germline lookup yields CDR1 DFQATT and CDR2 SNEGSKA (reference sequence). The CDR3, as DNA: TGCAGTGCTAGAGATTTCCAGGGAGGAGAGACCCAGTACTTC. Protein sequence: CSARDFQGGETQYF.

In this sample, this clonotype turned up many times. V gene TRBV11-2 combines with J gene TRBJ2-7; D gene uncertain. The CDR3 is 13 amino acids. V gave up 5 bases and J gave up 2 bases, with 10 bases separating them. Germline lookup yields CDR1 SGHAT and CDR2 FQNNGV. CDR3 DNA: TGTGCCAGCAGCAACGACTTCACCTACGAGCAGTACTTC. It encodes CASSNDFTYEQYF.

This clonotype was observed many times. The chain combines TRBV29-1 with TRBJ2-7; the match to TRBD2 covers 8 bases. The CDR3 extends over 14 amino acids. The trim removed 5 bases at V and 2 bases at J, leaving 8 bases unmatched. Germline-derived CDR1 and CDR2 are SQVTM and ANQGSEA. Written as DNA, the CDR3 is TGCAGCGTTTCTGGTAGCGGGGAAACCTACGAGCAGTACTTC. Its protein product is CSVSGSGETYEQYF.

This clonotype was seen repeatedly, ten times or more. The gene calls are TRBV28 and TRBJ2-2; tentatively, D is TRBD2 (6 bases). Germline-derived CDR1 and CDR2 are MDHEN and SYDVKM. There are 13 residues in the CDR3. Trimming stripped 6 bases from V and 7 bases from J, with 12 bases between. The CDR3 DNA reads as TGTGCCAGCAGGGGGGGAGGCGGCGGGGAGCTGTTTTTT. This codes for CASRGGGGGELFF.